This is a list of T cell receptor beta chains from one sample in a study of T cells in Graves' hyperthyroidism and ophthalmopathy. TCRdb re-called the multiplex PCR reads through MiXCR, storing one row per CDR3 protein. The sample includes about 660,000 distinct CDR3 sequences, 40% to 55% of them seen just once. Specimen: peripheral blood or thyroid tissue (not recorded which). These receptors were obtained from an adult man with Graves' disease, either hyperthyroidism or ophthalmopathy (not recorded which). The conserved cysteine and the conserved F or W are not part of the CDR3 here. Fields, in order: J gene, V gene, CDR3 protein.

TRBJ1-4 | TRBV5-6 | ASSFDRSAEKLF
TRBJ2-2 | TRBV19 | ASSTSSSLYAGEPF
TRBJ1-1 | TRBV7-9 | ASSLTSGTGLTEAF
TRBJ2-7 | TRBV5-1 | ASSPRTGNEQY
TRBJ2-2 | TRBV7-8 | ASSLLASGGNTGELF
TRBJ2-5 | TRBV24-1 | ATSDSMDRAQY
TRBJ2-5 | TRBV7-4 | ASSQERTEETQY
TRBJ1-5 | TRBV12-3/TRBV12-4 | ASSFSEGEKPQH
TRBJ1-1 | TRBV24-1 | ATSDPPGSEAF
TRBJ1-1 | TRBV20-1 | SARGGQVNTEAF
TRBJ1-2 | TRBV20-1 | SATDRGRGYT
TRBJ1-2 | TRBV9 | ASSDGGTNYGYT
TRBJ1-6 | TRBV7-2 | ASSLEGAPDSPLH
TRBJ1-1 | TRBV7-2 | ASSLAGAQGANTEAF
TRBJ1-1 | TRBV5-1 | ASRPGQGDTEAF
TRBJ2-2 | TRBV9 | ASSVGEGFGELF
TRBJ1-5 | TRBV19 | ASSINRADQPQH
TRBJ2-7 | TRBV6-5 | ASSYVQRASSYEQY
TRBJ2-7 | TRBV10-3 | ASSYDPGQGPYEQY
TRBJ2-7 | TRBV20-1 | SASPGAGPSEQY
TRBJ2-5 | TRBV2 | ASSEGGSGKWETQY
TRBJ2-7 | TRBV7-2 | ASSYRSHSSYEQY
TRBJ2-7 | TRBV7-8 | ASSSQTALSYEQY
TRBJ1-1 | TRBV6-5 | ASSYLPMNTEAF
TRBJ2-7 | TRBV5-6 | ASSLWDRGSLREQY
TRBJ2-5 | TRBV7-3 | ASSPGGRGDQY
TRBJ1-2 | TRBV24-1 | ATSDFQTYGYT